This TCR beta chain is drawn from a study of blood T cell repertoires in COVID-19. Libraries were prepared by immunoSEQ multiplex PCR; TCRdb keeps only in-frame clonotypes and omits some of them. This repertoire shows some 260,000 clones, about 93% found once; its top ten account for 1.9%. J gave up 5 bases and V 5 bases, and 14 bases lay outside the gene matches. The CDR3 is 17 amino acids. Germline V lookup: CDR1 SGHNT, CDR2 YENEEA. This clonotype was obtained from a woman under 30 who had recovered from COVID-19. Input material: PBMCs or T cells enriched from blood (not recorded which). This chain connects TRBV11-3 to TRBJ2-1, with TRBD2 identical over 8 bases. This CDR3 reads CASSPSGSGATNNEQFF. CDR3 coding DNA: TGTGCCAGCAGCCCCTCTGGTAGCGGGGCGACTAACAATGAGCAGTTCTTC.